This T cell receptor (beta chain) was observed in a study of response to subunit inactivated influenza vaccine. This clonotype was detected only a few times. The target antigen is unknown. Per germline, CDR1 SGHAT and CDR2 FQNNGV. This CDR3 contains 18 residues. V shed 5 bases and J 4 bases; nucleotides not matched to a gene: 17. Study results and limitations: After each seasonal influenza vaccination, few new T cells are recruited, the authors suggested.

MiXCR, applied by TCRdb to the RT-PCR reads, yields one record per CDR3 protein. The sample lists roughly 540,000 distinct CDR3 sequences, 20% to 25% occurring once. These data were likewise used in another study, on T cells expressing NK-cell markers. That study reports: 5'RACE template switching with UMIs produced the TCR beta cDNA. Researchers got TCR beta repertoires out of sorted CD3+CD56+NKG2C+, CD3+CD56+NKG2C- and CD3+CD56-NKG2C+ T cells. Eight donors were sequenced, of whom seven were HCMV-seropositive, while the remaining one was HCMV-seronegative.

The V call is TRBV11-2, the J call TRBJ2-1; 7 bases fit TRBD2. The TCR sequence derives from a man between 45 and 60 years old who received an inactivated influenza vaccine. This specimen was CD4+ T cells sorted from PBMCs, taken roughly 13 days after vaccination. The CDR3 sequence: CASSQPYSSGQRYNEQFF. CDR3 sequence (DNA): TGTGCCAGCAGCCAACCGTACTCTAGCGGTCAACGGTACAATGAGCAGTTCTTC.